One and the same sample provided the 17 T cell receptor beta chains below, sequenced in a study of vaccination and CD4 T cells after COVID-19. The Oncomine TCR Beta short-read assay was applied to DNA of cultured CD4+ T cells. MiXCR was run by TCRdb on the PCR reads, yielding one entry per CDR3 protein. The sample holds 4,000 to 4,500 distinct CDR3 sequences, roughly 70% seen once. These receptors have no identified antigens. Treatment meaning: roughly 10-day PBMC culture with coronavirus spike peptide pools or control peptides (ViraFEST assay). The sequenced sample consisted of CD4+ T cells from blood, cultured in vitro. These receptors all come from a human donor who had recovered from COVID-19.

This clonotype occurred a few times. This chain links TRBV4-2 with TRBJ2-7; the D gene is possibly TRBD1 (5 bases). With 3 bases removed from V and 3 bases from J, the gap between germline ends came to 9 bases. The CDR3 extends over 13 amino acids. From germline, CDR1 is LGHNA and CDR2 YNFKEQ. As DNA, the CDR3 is TGTGCCAGCAGCCAGAGCCAGGGCTACGAGCAGTACTTC. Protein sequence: CASSQSQGYEQYF.

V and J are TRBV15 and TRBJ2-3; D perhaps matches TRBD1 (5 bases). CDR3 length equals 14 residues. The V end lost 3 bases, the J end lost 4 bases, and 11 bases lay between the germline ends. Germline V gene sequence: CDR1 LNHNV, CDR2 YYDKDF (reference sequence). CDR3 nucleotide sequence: TGTGCCACCAGCAGGGAGCAGGGATCAGATACGCAGTATTTT. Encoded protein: CATSREQGSDTQYF.

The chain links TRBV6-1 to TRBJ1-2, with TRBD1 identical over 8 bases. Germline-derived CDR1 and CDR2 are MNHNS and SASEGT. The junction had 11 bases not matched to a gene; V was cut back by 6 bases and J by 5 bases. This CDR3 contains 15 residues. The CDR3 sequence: CASRARTGTYYGYTF. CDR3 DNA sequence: TGTGCCAGCAGGGCCCGGACAGGGACTTATTATGGCTACACCTTC.

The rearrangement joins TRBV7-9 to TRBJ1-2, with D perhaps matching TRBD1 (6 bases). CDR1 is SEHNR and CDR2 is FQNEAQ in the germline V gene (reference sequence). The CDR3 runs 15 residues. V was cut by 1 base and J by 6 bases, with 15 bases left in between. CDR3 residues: CASSLGRKDSDGYTF. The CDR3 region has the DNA TGTGCCAGCAGCTTAGGGAGAAAGGACAGCGATGGCTACACCTTC.

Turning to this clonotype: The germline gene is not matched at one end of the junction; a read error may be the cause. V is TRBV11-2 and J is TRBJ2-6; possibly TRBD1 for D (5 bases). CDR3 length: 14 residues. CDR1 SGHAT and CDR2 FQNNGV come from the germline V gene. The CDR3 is CASSFNSGADVLTF. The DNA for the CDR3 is TGTGCCAGCAGCTTCAACTCTGGGGCCGACGTCCTGACTTTC.

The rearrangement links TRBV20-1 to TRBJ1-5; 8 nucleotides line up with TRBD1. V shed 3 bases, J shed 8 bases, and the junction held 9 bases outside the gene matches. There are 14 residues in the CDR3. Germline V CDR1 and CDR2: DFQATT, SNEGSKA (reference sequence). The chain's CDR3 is CSARGGTGGEPQHF. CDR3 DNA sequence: TGCAGTGCTAGGGGAGGGACAGGAGGGGAGCCCCAGCATTTT.

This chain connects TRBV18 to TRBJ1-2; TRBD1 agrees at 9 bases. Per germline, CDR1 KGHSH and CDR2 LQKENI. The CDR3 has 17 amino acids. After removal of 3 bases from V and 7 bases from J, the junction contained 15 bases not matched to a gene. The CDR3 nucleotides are TGTGCCAGCTCACCCGGGACAGGGAAACTGACAGCGGCTGGCTACACCTTC. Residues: CASSPGTGKLTAAGYTF. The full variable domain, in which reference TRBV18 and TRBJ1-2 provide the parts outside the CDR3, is NAGVMQNPRHLVRRRGQEARLRCSPMKGHSHVYWYRQLPEEGLKFMVYLQKENIIDESGMPKERFSAEFPKEGPSILRIQQVVRGDSAAYFCASSPGTGKLTAAGYTFGSGTRLTVV.

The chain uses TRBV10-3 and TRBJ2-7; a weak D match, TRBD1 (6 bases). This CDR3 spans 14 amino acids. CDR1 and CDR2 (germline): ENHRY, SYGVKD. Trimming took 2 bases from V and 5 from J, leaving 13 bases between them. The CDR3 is CAISETTGFHEQYF. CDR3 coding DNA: TGTGCCATCAGTGAGACTACAGGGTTCCACGAGCAGTACTTC.

CDR3: CSARGGPEAFF. The CDR3, as DNA: TGCAGTGCTAGAGGGGGCCCTGAAGCTTTCTTT. The rearrangement links TRBV20-1 to TRBJ1-1; D might be TRBD1 (5 bases). The CDR3 has 11 residues. Trimming shortened V by 1 base and J by 6 bases, and 6 bases separated the two germline ends. In germline, CDR1 is DFQATT, CDR2 SNEGSKA (reference sequence).

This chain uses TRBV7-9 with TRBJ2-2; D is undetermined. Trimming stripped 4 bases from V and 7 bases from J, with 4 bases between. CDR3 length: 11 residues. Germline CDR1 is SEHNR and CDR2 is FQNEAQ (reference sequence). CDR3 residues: CASSWDGELFF. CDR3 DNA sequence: TGTGCCAGCAGCTGGGACGGGGAGCTGTTTTTT.

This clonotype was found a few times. The CDR3: CASSFTSSNQPQHF. CDR3 sequence (DNA): TGTGCCAGCAGCTTCACGAGTAGCAATCAGCCCCAGCATTTT. The chain carries TRBV7-2 and TRBJ1-5; D not certain. This CDR3 contains 14 residues. CDR1 and CDR2 from the germline V gene are SGHTA and FQGNSA. V shed 3 bases and J shed 0 bases, with 6 bases lying between them.

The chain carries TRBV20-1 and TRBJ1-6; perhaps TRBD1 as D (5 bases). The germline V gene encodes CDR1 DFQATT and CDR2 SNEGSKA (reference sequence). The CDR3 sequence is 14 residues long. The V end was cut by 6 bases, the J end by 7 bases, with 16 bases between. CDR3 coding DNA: TGCAGTGCGTCCCGTGGGACTGACAATTCACCCCTCCACTTT. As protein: CSASRGTDNSPLHF.

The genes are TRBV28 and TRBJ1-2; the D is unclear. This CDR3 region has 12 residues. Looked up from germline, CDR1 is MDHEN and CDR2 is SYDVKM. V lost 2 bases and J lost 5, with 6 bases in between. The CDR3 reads CASSLPGYGYTF. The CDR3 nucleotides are TGTGCCAGCAGTTTACCTGGTTATGGCTACACCTTC.

The CDR3 bases are TGTGCCAGCAGTGGATACCGGGAAAGGGATTCACCCCTCCACTTT. This sequence encodes CASSGYRERDSPLHF. V usage is TRBV6-1 and J usage is TRBJ1-6, with D unclear. The V gene's germline CDR1 is MNHNS and CDR2 SASEGT. V was cut by 4 bases and J by 8 bases, with 15 bases left in between. The CDR3 contains 15 residues.

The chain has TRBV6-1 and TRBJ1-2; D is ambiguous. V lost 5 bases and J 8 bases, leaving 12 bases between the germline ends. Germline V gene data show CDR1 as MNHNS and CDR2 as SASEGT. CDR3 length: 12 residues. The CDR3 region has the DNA TGTGCCAGCAGTCTATCCGGGGTCGGCTACACCTTC. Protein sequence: CASSLSGVGYTF.

CDR3 in amino acids: CASTRTEYNYGYTF. CDR3 DNA: TGTGCCAGCACCCGGACAGAATATAACTATGGCTACACCTTC. J is TRBJ1-2 and V is TRBV2; D may be TRBD1 (6 bases). The CDR3 totals 14 residues. Germline CDR1 SNHLY, CDR2 FYNNEI. With 7 bases removed from V and 1 base from J, the gap between germline ends came to 13 bases.

CDR3 amino acids: CASSPSGTEAFF. In nucleotides, the CDR3 is TGTGCCAGCAGCCCATCCGGCACTGAAGCTTTCTTT. V and J are TRBV7-9 and TRBJ1-1; D is uncertain. The V gene's germline CDR1 is SEHNR and CDR2 FQNEAQ (reference sequence). The CDR3 is 12 residues long. The V end was cut by 5 bases, the J end by 4 bases, with 8 bases between.